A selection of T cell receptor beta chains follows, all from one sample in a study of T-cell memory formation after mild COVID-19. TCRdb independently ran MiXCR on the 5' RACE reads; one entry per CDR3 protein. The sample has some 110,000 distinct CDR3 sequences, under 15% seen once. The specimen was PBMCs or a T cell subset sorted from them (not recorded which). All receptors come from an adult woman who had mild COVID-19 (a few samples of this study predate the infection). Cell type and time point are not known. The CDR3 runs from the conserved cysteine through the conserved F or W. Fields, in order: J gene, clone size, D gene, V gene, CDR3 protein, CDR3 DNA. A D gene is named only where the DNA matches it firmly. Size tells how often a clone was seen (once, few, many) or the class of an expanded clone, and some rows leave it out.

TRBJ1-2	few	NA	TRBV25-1	CASSDPTGGDDGYTF	TGTGCCAGCAGTGACCCCACCGGGGGAGATGATGGCTACACCTTC
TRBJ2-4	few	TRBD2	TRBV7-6	CASSLVAGGQEDIQYF	TGTGCCAGCAGCTTAGTAGCGGGGGGGCAGGAGGACATTCAGTACTTC
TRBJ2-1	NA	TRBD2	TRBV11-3	CASSPPGGPKGNEQFF	TGTGCCAGCAGCCCACCGGGAGGGCCTAAGGGTAATGAGCAGTTCTTC
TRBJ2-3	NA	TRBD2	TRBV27	CASGTHRRTSGTDTDTQYF	TGTGCCAGTGGTACGCATAGGAGGACTAGCGGGACTGACACAGATACGCAGTATTTT
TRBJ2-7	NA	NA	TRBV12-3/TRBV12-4	CASKIQGYEQYF	TGTGCCAGCAAAATACAGGGATACGAGCAGTACTTC
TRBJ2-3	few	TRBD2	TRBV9	CASSVPLSGGYTDTQYF	TGTGCCAGCAGCGTCCCCCTTAGCGGGGGATACACAGATACGCAGTATTTT
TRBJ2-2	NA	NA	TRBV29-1	CSVAADTGELFF	TGCAGCGTTGCTGCGGACACCGGGGAGCTGTTTTTT
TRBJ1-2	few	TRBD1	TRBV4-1	CASSQLSTGDYGYTF	TGCGCCAGCAGCCAACTGAGTACAGGGGACTATGGCTACACCTTC
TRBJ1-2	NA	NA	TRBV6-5	CASSPGLSSEGYTF	TGTGCCAGCAGTCCCGGGCTCAGTTCAGAGGGCTACACCTTC
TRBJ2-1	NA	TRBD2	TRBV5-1	CASIAVSGRAYNEQFF	TGCGCCAGCATCGCCGTGAGCGGGAGGGCCTACAATGAGCAGTTCTTC
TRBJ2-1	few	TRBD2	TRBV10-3	CAISEGLAGNTHEQFF	TGTGCCATCAGTGAGGGACTAGCGGGAAACACCCATGAGCAGTTCTTC
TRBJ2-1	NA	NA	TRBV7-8	CASSLAGGAEQFF	TGTGCCAGCAGCTTAGCTGGGGGAGCTGAGCAGTTCTTC
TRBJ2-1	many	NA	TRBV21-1	CASPRTNPLYYNEQFF	TGTGCCAGCCCAAGGACCAATCCTCTATACTACAATGAGCAGTTCTTC
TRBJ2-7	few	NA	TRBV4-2	CASTNVQGFDEQYF	TGTGCCAGCACGAACGTTCAGGGTTTCGACGAGCAGTACTTC
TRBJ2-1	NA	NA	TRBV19	CASSAVGVPEQFF	TGTGCCAGTAGTGCCGTTGGCGTGCCAGAGCAGTTCTTC
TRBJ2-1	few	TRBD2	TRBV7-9	CASQGTSGYNEQFF	TGTGCCAGCCAAGGGACTAGCGGTTACAATGAGCAGTTCTTC
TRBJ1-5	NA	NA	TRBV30	CAWSGNPTRQPQHF	TGTGCCTGGAGCGGGAATCCGACAAGGCAGCCCCAGCATTTT
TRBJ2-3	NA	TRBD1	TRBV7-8	CASSRTGEGTDTQYF	TGTGCCAGCAGCCGGACAGGGGAGGGCACAGATACGCAGTATTTT
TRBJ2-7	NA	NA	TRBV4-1	CASSQDGGTLSEQYF	TGCGCCAGCAGCCAAGATGGCGGGACCCTTTCCGAGCAGTACTTC
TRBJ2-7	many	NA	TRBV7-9	CASSLAGPQYEQYF	TGTGCCAGCAGCTTAGCAGGGCCACAGTACGAGCAGTACTTC
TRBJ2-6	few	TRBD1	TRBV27	CASRGDRGTGANVLTF	TGTGCCAGCAGGGGCGACAGGGGAACTGGGGCCAACGTCCTGACTTTC
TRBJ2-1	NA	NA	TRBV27	CASSLGRWSEQFF	TGTGCCAGCAGTTTAGGACGGTGGAGTGAGCAGTTCTTC
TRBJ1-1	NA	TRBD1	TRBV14	CASSTLPGQGDTEAFF	TGTGCCAGCAGCACGCTACCAGGACAGGGCGACACTGAAGCTTTCTTT
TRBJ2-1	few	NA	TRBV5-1	CASSFETDQGEQFF	TGCGCCAGCAGCTTTGAAACAGACCAGGGAGAGCAGTTCTTC
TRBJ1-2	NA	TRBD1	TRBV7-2	CASSSIQTGRDTF	TGTGCCAGCAGCTCCATACAGACAGGGAGAGACACCTTC
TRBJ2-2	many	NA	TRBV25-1	CASRTATNTGELFF	TGTGCCAGCAGAACGGCCACGAACACCGGGGAGCTGTTTTTT
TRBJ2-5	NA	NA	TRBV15	CATSRGIGGQETQYF	TGTGCCACCAGCAGAGGAATTGGAGGACAAGAGACCCAGTACTTC
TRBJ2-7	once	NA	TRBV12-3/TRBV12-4	CASSFVRQFPYEQYF	TGTGCCAGCAGTTTTGTAAGACAGTTCCCCTACGAGCAGTACTTC
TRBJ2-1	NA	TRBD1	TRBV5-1	CASSLGGQGARDEQFF	TGCGCCAGCAGCTTGGGAGGACAGGGGGCGCGGGATGAGCAGTTCTTC
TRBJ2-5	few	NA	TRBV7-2	CASSLVEGQETQYF	TGTGCCAGCAGCTTAGTTGAGGGGCAAGAGACCCAGTACTTC
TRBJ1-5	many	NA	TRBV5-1	CASSLGDNSNQPQHF	TGCGCCAGCAGCTTGGGGGACAATAGCAATCAGCCCCAGCATTTT
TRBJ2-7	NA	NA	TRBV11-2	CASSLGPGEFPYEQYF	TGTGCCAGCAGCTTAGGGCCCGGTGAGTTCCCTTACGAGCAGTACTTC
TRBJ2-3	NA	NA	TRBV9	CASSSRDWHTQYF	TGTGCCAGCAGCTCGAGGGACTGGCATACGCAGTATTTT
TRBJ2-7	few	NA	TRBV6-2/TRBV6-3	CASSTGLYAHEQYF	TGTGCCAGCAGCACGGGACTTTATGCCCACGAGCAGTACTTC
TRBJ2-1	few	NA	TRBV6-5	CASSYVRSNEQFF	TGTGCCAGCAGTTACGTACGTAGCAATGAGCAGTTCTTC
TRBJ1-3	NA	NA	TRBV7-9	CASTLVQGMSGNTIYF	TGTGCCAGCACCCTCGTTCAGGGGATGTCGGGAAACACCATATATTTT
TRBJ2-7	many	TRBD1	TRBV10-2	CASMTGHSYEQYF	TGCGCCAGCATGACAGGGCACTCCTACGAGCAGTACTTC
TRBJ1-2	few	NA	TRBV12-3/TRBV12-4	CASSPGHSNYGYTF	TGTGCCAGCAGCCCGGGACACTCAAACTATGGCTACACCTTC
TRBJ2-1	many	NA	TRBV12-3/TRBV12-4	CASSWTKSSYNEQFF	TGTGCCAGCAGCTGGACTAAGAGCTCCTACAATGAGCAGTTCTTC
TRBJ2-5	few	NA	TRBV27	CASSFSQGARETQYF	TGTGCCAGCAGTTTCTCCCAGGGTGCAAGAGAGACCCAGTACTTC
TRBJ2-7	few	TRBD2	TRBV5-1	CASSVAGGAYEQYF	TGCGCCAGCTCCGTAGCGGGGGGGGCATACGAGCAGTACTTC
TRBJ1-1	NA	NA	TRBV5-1	CASSLGGVAGTEAFF	TGCGCCAGCAGCTTAGGGGGAGTAGCGGGAACTGAAGCTTTCTTT
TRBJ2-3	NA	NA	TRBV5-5	CASSFPQGGPEDTQYF	TGTGCCAGCAGCTTCCCGCAGGGGGGGCCCGAAGATACGCAGTATTTT
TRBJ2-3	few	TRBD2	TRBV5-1	CASSDGRGADTQYF	TGCGCCAGCAGCGATGGGCGGGGGGCAGATACGCAGTATTTT
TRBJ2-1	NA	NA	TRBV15	CATSSPQAAPDEQFF	TGTGCCACCAGCAGTCCGCAGGCAGCGCCCGATGAGCAGTTCTTC
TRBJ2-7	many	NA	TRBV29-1	CSVPGGVHEQYF	TGCAGCGTCCCAGGGGGGGTCCACGAGCAGTACTTC
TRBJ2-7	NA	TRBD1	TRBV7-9	CASSLYRDRDSYEQYF	TGTGCCAGCAGCTTATACCGGGACAGGGACTCCTACGAGCAGTACTTC
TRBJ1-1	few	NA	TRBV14	CASSQDLLDTEAFF	TGTGCCAGCAGCCAAGATCTTTTAGACACTGAAGCTTTCTTT
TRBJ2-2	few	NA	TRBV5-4	CASSLVPFSDTGELFF	TGTGCCAGCAGCTTGGTACCCTTCTCGGACACCGGGGAGCTGTTTTTT
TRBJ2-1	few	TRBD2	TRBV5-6	CASNLAGGLDEQFF	TGTGCCAGCAACTTAGCGGGGGGGCTGGATGAGCAGTTCTTC
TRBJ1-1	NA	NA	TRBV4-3	CASSHPRRGGTEAFF	TGCGCCAGCAGCCACCCGAGGAGGGGAGGGACTGAAGCTTTCTTT